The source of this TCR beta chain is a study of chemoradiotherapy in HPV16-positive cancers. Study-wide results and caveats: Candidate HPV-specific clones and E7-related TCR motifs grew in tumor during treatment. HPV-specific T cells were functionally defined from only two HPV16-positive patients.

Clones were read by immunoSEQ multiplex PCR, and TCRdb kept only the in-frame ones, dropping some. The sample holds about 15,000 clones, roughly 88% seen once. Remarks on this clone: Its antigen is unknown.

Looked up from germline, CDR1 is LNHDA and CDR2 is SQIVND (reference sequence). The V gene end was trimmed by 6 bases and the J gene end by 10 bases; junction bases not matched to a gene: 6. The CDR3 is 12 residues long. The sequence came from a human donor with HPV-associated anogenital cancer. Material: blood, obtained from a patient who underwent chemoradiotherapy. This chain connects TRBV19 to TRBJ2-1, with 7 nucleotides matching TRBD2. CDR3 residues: CASRGEGMEQFF. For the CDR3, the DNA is TGTGCCAGTAGGGGGGAGGGGATGGAGCAGTTCTTC. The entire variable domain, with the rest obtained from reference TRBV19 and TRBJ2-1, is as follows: DGGITQSPKYLFRKEGQNVTLSCEQNLNHDAMYWYRQDPGQGLRLIYYSQIVNDFQKGDIAEGYSVSREKKESFPLTVTSAQKNPTAFYLCASRGEGMEQFFGPGTRLTVL.